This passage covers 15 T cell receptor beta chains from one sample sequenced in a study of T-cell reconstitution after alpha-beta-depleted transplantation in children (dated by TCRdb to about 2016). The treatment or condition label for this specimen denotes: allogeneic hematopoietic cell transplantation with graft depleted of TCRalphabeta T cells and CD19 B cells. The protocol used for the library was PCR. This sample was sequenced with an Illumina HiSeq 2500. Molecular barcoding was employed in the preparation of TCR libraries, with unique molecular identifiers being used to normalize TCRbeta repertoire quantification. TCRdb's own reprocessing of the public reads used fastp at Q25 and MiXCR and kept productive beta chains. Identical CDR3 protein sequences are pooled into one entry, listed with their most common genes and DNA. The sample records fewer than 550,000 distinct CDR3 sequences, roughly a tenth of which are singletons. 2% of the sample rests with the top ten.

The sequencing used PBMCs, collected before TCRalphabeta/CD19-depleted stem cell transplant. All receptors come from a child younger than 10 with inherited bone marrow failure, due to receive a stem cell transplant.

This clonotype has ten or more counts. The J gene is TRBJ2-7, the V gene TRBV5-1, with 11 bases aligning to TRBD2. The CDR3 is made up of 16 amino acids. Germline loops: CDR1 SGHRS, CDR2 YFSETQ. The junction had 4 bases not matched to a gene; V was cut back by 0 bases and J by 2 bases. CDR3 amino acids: CASSLALGLAAYEQYF. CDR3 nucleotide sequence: TGCGCCAGCAGCTTGGCCTTGGGACTAGCGGCCTACGAGCAGTACTTC.

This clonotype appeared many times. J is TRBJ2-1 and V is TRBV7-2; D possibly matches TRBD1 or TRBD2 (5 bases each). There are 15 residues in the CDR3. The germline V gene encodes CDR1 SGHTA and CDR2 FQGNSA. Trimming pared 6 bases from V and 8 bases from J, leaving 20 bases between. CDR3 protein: CASRPLGTWAYEQFF. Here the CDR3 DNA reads TGTGCCAGCAGACCACTCGGGACGTGGGCGTATGAGCAGTTCTTC.

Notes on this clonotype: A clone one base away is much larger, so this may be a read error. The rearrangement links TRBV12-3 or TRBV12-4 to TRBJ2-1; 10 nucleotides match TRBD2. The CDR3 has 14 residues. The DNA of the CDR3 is TGTGCCAGCACCCCTAGCGGGAGACCCAATGACCAGTTCTTC. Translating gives CASTPSGRPNDQFF.

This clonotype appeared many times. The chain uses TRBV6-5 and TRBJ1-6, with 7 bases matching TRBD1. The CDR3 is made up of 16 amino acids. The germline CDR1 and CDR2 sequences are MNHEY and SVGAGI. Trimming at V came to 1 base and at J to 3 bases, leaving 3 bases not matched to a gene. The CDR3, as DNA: TGTGCCAGCAGTTACTGGGGGACAGACTATAATTCACCCCTCCACTTT. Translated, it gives CASSYWGTDYNSPLHF.

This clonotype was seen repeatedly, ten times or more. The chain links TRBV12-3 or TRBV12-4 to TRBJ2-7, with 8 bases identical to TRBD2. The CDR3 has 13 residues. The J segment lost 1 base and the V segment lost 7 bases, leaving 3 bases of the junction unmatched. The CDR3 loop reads CASTSGSSYEQYF. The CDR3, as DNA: TGTGCCAGCACAAGCGGGAGTTCCTACGAGCAGTACTTC.

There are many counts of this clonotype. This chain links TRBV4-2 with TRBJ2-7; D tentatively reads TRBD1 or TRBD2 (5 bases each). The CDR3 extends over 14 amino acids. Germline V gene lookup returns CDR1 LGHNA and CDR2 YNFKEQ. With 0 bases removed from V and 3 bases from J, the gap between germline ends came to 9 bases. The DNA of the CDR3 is TGTGCCAGCAGCCAAGATTGGGACGGCTACGAGCAGTACTTC. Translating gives CASSQDWDGYEQYF.

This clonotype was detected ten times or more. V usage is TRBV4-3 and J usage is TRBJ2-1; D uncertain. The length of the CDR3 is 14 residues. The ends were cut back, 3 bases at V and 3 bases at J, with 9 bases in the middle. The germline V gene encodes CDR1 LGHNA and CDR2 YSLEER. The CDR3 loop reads CASSQVESYNEQFF. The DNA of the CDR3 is TGCGCCAGCAGCCAGGTAGAGAGCTACAATGAGCAGTTCTTC.

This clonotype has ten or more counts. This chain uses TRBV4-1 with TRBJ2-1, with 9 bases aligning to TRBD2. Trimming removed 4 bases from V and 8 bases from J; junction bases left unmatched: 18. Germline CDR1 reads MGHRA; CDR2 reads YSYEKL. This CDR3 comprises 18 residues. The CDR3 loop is CASSPKLDASGTYDEQFF. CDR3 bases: TGCGCCAGCAGCCCGAAGCTCGACGCTAGCGGGACGTACGATGAGCAGTTCTTC.

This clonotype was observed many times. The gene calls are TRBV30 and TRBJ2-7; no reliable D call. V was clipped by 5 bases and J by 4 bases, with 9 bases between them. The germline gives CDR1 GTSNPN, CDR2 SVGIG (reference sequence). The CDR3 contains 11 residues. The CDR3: CAWLNAYEQYF. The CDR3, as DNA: TGTGCCTGGCTAAACGCGTACGAGCAGTACTTC.

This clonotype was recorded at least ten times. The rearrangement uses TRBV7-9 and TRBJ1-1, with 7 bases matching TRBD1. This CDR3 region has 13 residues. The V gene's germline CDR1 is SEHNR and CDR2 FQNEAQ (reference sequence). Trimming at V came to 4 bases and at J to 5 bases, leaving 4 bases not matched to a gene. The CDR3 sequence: CASSSQGRTEAFF. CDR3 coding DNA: TGTGCCAGCAGCTCACAGGGGAGAACTGAAGCTTTCTTT.

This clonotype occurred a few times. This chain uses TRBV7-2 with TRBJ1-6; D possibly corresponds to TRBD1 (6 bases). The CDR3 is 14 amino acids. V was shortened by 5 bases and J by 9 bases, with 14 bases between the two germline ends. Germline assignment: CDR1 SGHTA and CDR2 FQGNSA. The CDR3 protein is CASSEWGASSPLHF. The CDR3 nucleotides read TGTGCCAGCAGCGAATGGGGGGCGAGTTCACCCCTCCACTTT.

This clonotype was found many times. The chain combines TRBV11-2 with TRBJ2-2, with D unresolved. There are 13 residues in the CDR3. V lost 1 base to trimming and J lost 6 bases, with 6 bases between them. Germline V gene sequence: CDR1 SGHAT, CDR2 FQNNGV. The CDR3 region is CASSLGSPGELFF. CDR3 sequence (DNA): TGTGCCAGCAGCTTAGGGTCACCCGGGGAGCTGTTTTTT. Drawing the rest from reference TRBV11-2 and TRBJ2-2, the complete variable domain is EAGVAQSPRYKIIEKRQSVAFWCNPISGHATLYWYQQILGQGPKLLIQFQNNGVVDDSQLPKDRFSAERLKGVDSTLKIQPAKLEDSAVYLCASSLGSPGELFFGEGSRLTVL.

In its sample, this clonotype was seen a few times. The CDR3 DNA sequence: TGTGCCAGCAGCTACGGGACGGTCCCCTACGAGCAGTACTTC. Encoded protein: CASSYGTVPYEQYF. The J gene is TRBJ2-7, the V gene TRBV5-6, with D possibly called TRBD1 or TRBD2 (5 bases each). CDR1 and CDR2 from the germline V gene are SGHDT and YYEEEE. CDR3 size: 14 residues. The V gene lost 3 bases and the J gene lost 2 bases, with 12 bases spanning the gap.

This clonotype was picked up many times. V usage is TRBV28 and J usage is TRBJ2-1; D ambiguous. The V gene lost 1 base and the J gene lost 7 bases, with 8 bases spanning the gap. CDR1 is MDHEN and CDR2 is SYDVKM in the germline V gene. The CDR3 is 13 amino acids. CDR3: CASSLFRANEQFF. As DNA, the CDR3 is TGTGCCAGCAGTTTATTTAGGGCTAATGAGCAGTTCTTC.

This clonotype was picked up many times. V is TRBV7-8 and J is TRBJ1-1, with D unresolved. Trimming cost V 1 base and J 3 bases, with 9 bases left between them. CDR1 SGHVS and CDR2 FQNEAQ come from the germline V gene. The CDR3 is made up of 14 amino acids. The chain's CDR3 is CASSLVRRDTEAFF. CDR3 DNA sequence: TGTGCCAGCAGCTTAGTTAGGCGGGACACTGAAGCTTTCTTT.